The entry below gives a single T cell receptor beta chain sequence along with its context. Its cognate antigen is unknown. Trimming cost V 4 bases and J 3 bases; bases outside gene matches: 8. CDR1 and CDR2 (germline): SGHRS, YFSETQ. This CDR3 has 16 amino acids. The treatment: oral pan-JAK inhibitor, 5-10 mg twice daily. This entry belongs to a study of CD8+ T cells in alopecia areata. Study outcomes and limitations: Lesional tissue from the scalp (especially in alopecia totalis/universalis) showed higher clonality than normal scalp.

Sequencing relied on a cDNA template that was reverse transcribed from extracted RNA. Assay: immunoSEQ multiplex PCR; the TCRdb copy retains only in-frame clones and omits some. The sample yields 200,000 or so clones, roughly 50% seen once. The TCR sequence derives from a human donor with alopecia areata. The chain couples TRBV5-1 to TRBJ1-2; 11 nucleotides match TRBD1. The specimen comprised CD4+ T cells sorted from blood, sampled at week 24, from a patient treated with tofacitinib. The CDR3, as DNA: TGCGCCAGCAGCGCTACCGGGACAGGGGGTTACTATGGCTACACCTTC. It codes for CASSATGTGGYYGYTF.